This T cell receptor (beta chain) was recovered during a study of OX40 agonist ivuxolimab in advanced cancers. Overall study context: Patients got intravenous ivuxolimab at 0.01 to 10 mg/kg every 2 weeks. Patients treated during dose escalation were battling hepatocellular carcinoma, melanoma, renal cell or head and neck cancer. Cohort: 65% to 90% men, mean age approximately 60, aged about 20 to 85.

Broader study findings: At 0.1 to 3.0 mg/kg and by week 6, CD4+ and CD8+ T cells in the blood had expanded clonally.

Here immunoSEQ multiplex PCR was the method, and the copy in TCRdb shows in-frame clones only, minus some. This table has more than 25,000 clones, more than 70% appearing once. With respect to this clone: The antigen remains undetermined.

This CDR3 is 15 amino acids long. Per the germline V gene, CDR1 is MRHNA and CDR2 is SNTAGT. The trim removed 3 bases at V and 2 bases at J, leaving 2 bases unmatched. This specimen was CD4+ or CD8+ T cells sorted from blood, taken in a trial of the OX40 agonist ivuxolimab. The chain has TRBV6-4 and TRBJ2-1; 9 bases fit TRBD2. This receptor was obtained from an adult with an advanced solid tumor such as melanoma, head and neck, liver or kidney cancer. CDR3 loop: CASSEASGTYNEQFF. The CDR3, as DNA: TGTGCCAGCAGTGAGGCTAGCGGGACCTACAATGAGCAGTTCTTC.